The 21 T cell receptor gamma chains reported below all come from one sample, sequenced in a study of gamma-delta chains in newborns, infants, children. TCRdb re-called the reads with CATT. Of 1,000 to 1,200 gamma-chain clones listed, roughly 2.6% are singletons. Sequencing was performed on blood. The receptor set was obtained from a child who was a newborn, infant or young child, either healthy, febrile or measles-vaccinated (not recorded which).

The table lists this clone with a few counts. This likely came from a read error, as a far larger clone is one base away. Other DNA sequences within the sample encode an identical CDR3. The V gene is TRGV3, the J gene TRGJP2. This CDR3 is 15 amino acids long. Germline V gives CDR1 VTNTFY, CDR2 YDVSTARD (reference sequence). Trimming took 0 bases from V and 3 from J; bases not matched to a gene: 4. The CDR3 loop reads CATWDRLGSDWIKTF. In nucleotides, the CDR3 is TGTGCCACCTGGGACAGGCTTGGTAGTGATTGGATCAAGACGTTT.

This clone is large. The V call is TRGV2, the J call TRGJ1 or TRGJ2. After removal of 0 bases from V and 10 bases from J, the junction contained 3 bases not matched to a gene. The CDR3 contains 11 residues. In germline, CDR1 is EGSNGY, CDR2 YDSYNSKV. In nucleotides, the CDR3 is TGTGCCACCTGGGACGGGGAGAAGAAACTCTTT. It specifies CATWDGEKKLF.

This clone was seen a few times. The junction and the germline gene differ at one end; a read error may be behind it. The same CDR3 can be traced to other DNA sequences in this sample. The chain joins TRGV9 to TRGJP. Germline V gene sequence: CDR1 GITISATS, CDR2 ISYDGTV (reference sequence). The CDR3 is 16 amino acids. The CDR3 spells CALWEVRELGKKIKVF. The CDR3 DNA reads TGCGCCTTGTGGGAGGTGCGGGAGCTGGGCAAAAAAATCAAGGTATTT.

This clone was counted a few times. A far bigger clonotype differs at one base, so this is likely a read error. V gene TRGV2 combines with J gene TRGJ1 or TRGJ2. The CDR3 has 14 amino acids. The germline V gene has CDR1 EGSNGY and CDR2 YDSYNSKV. The CDR3 sequence is CATRDGRDYYKKLF. The DNA of the CDR3 is TGTGCCACCCGGGACGGGAGGGATTATTATAAGAAACTCTTT.

Points on this clone: Since a far larger clone is one base different, this is likely a read error. Within the sample, other DNA sequences also encode this same CDR3. V gene TRGV9 combines with J gene TRGJ1 or TRGJ2. The CDR3 has 12 amino acids. CDR1 is GITISATS and CDR2 is ISYDGTV in the germline V gene (reference sequence). The CDR3 bases are TGTGCATTGTGGGAGTTTTATTATAAGAAACTCTTT. Amino acid sequence: CALWEFYYKKLF.

With respect to this clone: The translation of this DNA and the TCRdb protein of a much larger clone differ at residue 6, probably owing to a read error; the protein shown here is translated from the DNA. This chain connects TRGV2 to TRGJP2. This CDR3 is built from 15 residues. V lost 2 bases and J lost 8; bases outside the gene matches: 11. Germline V lookup: CDR1 EGSNGY, CDR2 YDSYNSKV. The CDR3 loop reads CATWDEPGDDWIKTF. CDR3 in DNA: TGTGCCACCTGGGACGAGCCTGGTGACGATTGGATCAAGACGTTT.

This clone was counted a few times. At one of its ends the junction is not consistent with the germline gene, which may arise from a read error. This chain joins TRGV9 and TRGJP. CDR3 size: 16 residues. CDR1 is GITISATS and CDR2 is ISYDGTV in the germline V gene (reference sequence). The CDR3 nucleotides are TGTGCCTTGTGGGGACGGCATGAGTTGGGCAAAAAAATCAAGGTATTT. Its protein is CALWGRHELGKKIKVF.

This clone is large in the sample. The chain carries TRGV2 and TRGJ1 or TRGJ2. Per the germline V gene, CDR1 is EGSNGY and CDR2 is YDSYNSKV. Losses at the gene ends were 0 bases for V and 10 bases for J; bases not matched to a gene: 6. This CDR3 contains 12 residues. The CDR3 coding sequence is TGTGCCACCTGGGACGGGCGGGGGAAGAAACTCTTT. Protein: CATWDGRGKKLF.

By frequency in the sample, this clone is large. The chain joins TRGV2 to TRGJ1 or TRGJ2. The CDR3 has 13 residues. CDR1 is EGSNGY, CDR2 YDSYNSKV, per germline. With 0 bases clipped from V and 4 bases from J, the junction kept 3 bases outside the gene matches. The CDR3 DNA is TGTGCCACCTGGGACGGGCCGTATTATAAGAAACTCTTT. Amino acids: CATWDGPYYKKLF.

The table lists this clone with a few counts. A far larger clone is a single base away, which makes a read error likely. Other nucleotide sequences from this sample produce the same CDR3. The chain employs TRGV2 and TRGJ1 or TRGJ2. Germline CDR1 is EGSNGY and CDR2 is YDSYNSKV. The CDR3 totals 11 residues. V shed 4 bases and J 10 bases; nucleotides not matched to a gene: 7. CDR3 sequence (DNA): TGTGCCACCTGGGATGGGCGCAAGAAACTCTTT. It yields the protein CATWDGRKKLF.

This clone was observed a handful of times. With a far larger clone one base away, a read error is the likely cause. Other DNA variants within this sample encode the same CDR3. The genes are TRGV8 and TRGJP1. This CDR3 is 13 amino acids long. Per the germline V gene, CDR1 is VENAVY and CDR2 is YDSYNSRV. Here the CDR3 DNA reads TGTGCCACCTGGGATAGTGGTGGTTGGTTCAAAATATTT. It yields the protein CATWDSGGWFKIF.

Worth noting for this clone: TCRdb has a much larger clone's protein, which differs at residue 4 from the translation of this DNA, likely because of a read error; what is shown is the protein translated from the DNA. This chain joins TRGV2 and TRGJ1 or TRGJ2. This CDR3 is 13 amino acids long. CDR1 is EGSNGY, CDR2 YDSYNSKV, per germline. The CDR3 here is CATRDGMGYKKLF. The CDR3 bases are TGTGCCACCCGGGACGGGATGGGGTATAAGAAACTCTTT.

This sequence joins TRGV9 and TRGJP. The V gene's germline CDR1 is GITISATS and CDR2 ISYDGTV (reference sequence). This CDR3 comprises 17 residues. V was clipped by 1 base and J by 3 bases; unmatched bases: 3. CDR3 sequence: CALWEVSQELGKKIKVF. In DNA, the CDR3 is TGTGCCTTGTGGGAGGTCTCGCAAGAGTTGGGCAAAAAAATCAAGGTATTT.

This clone is medium-sized by share. This may stem from a read error, because a much larger clone lies one nucleotide away. The chain couples TRGV9 to TRGJP. This CDR3 contains 15 residues. Germline V gene data show CDR1 as GITISATS and CDR2 as ISYDGTV (reference sequence). V lost 2 bases, J lost 5 bases, and 0 bases stayed unmatched. This chain's CDR3 is CALWEEELGKKIKVF. CDR3 nucleotides: TGTGCCTTGTGGGAGGAAGAGTTGGGCAAAAAAATCAAGGTATTT.

This clone is categorized as medium-sized. The chain joins TRGV2 to TRGJP2. The CDR3 has 17 amino acids. V lost 0 bases, J lost 3 bases, and 10 bases stayed unmatched. Germline V gene lookup returns CDR1 EGSNGY and CDR2 YDSYNSKV. The DNA for the CDR3 is TGTGCCACCTGGGACGGGCTCTATATGGGTAGTGATTGGATCAAGACGTTT. It translates to CATWDGLYMGSDWIKTF.

This clone was seen a handful of times. Since a far larger clone is one base different, this is likely a read error. The chain combines TRGV9 with TRGJP. CDR3 length equals 17 residues. J gave up 4 bases and V 5 bases, and 8 bases lay outside the gene matches. Looked up from germline, CDR1 is GITISATS and CDR2 is ISYDGTV (reference sequence). This chain's CDR3 is CALWGAFQELGKKIKVF. CDR3 coding DNA: TGTGCCTTGTGGGGGGCTTTTCAAGAGTTGGGCAAAAAAATCAAGGTATTT.

As concerns this clone: A much larger clone is a single base away; this may be a read error. V usage is TRGV9 and J usage is TRGJP. CDR1 and CDR2 from the germline V gene are GITISATS and ISYDGTV (reference sequence). The CDR3 is 15 amino acids. The J segment lost 9 bases and the V segment lost 4 bases, leaving 6 bases of the junction unmatched. The CDR3 loop is CALWDVGLGKKIKVF. The CDR3 nucleotides are TGTGCCTTGTGGGACGTAGGGTTGGGCAAAAAAATCAAGGTATTT.

Concerning this clone itself: This may be a read error, as it is one base from a much larger clone. The limits of the CDR3 on the DNA are not certain, so only TCRdb's listed CDR3 is given. The chain couples TRGV9 to TRGJ1 or TRGJ2. Germline assignment: CDR1 GITISATS and CDR2 ISYDGTV (reference sequence). The CDR3 is 14 residues long, ends included. The CDR3 spells CALWEWGRGTKKLF.

The rearrangement uses TRGV9 and TRGJP. V shed 3 bases and J 4 bases; nucleotides not matched to a gene: 9. In germline, CDR1 is GITISATS, CDR2 ISYDGTV (reference sequence). CDR3 length: 18 amino acids. CDR3 sequence: CALWESQTQELGKKIKVF. DNA for the CDR3: TGTGCCTTGTGGGAGTCGCAGACCCAAGAGTTGGGCAAAAAAATCAAGGTATTT.

About this clone itself: TCRdb has a much larger clone's protein, which differs at residue 10 from the translation of this DNA, likely because of a read error; what is shown is the protein translated from the DNA. The V gene is TRGV2, the J gene TRGJ1 or TRGJ2. This CDR3 comprises 13 residues. Germline values: CDR1 EGSNGY, CDR2 YDSYNSKV. CDR3: CATWDGPYYEKLF. CDR3 sequence (DNA): TGTGCCACCTGGGACGGGCCGTATTATGAGAAACTCTTT.

A word on this clone: A far larger clone differs by one base, so this is likely a read error. Other DNA sequences of this sample code for an identical CDR3. The rearrangement links TRGV9 to TRGJP. The germline gives CDR1 GITISATS, CDR2 ISYDGTV (reference sequence). The V and J ends lost 2 bases and 7 bases, in that order; junction bases with no gene match: 8. This CDR3 has 17 amino acids. The CDR3 reads CALWEAFQELGKKIKVF. The CDR3 DNA reads TGTGCCTTGTGGGAGGCTTTTCAGGAGTTGGGCAAAAAAATCAAGGTATTT.